The 20 T cell receptor beta chains given below trace back to one sample, sequenced in a study of control samples from healthy donors and cancer patients. Measured with immunoSEQ multiplex PCR; TCRdb has only the in-frame clones, and not every one. The table lists around 120,000 clones, about 88% of them singletons, with less than 3% in the top ten. Material: blood. These receptor sequences come from a woman aged 70-85 years in good health.

The V call is TRBV25-1, the J call TRBJ2-2; D gene unclear. Germline CDR1 reads MGHDK; CDR2 reads SYGVNS. Trimming stripped 3 bases from V and 6 bases from J, with 8 bases between. This CDR3 comprises 13 residues. The CDR3: CASSDVGAGELFF. As DNA, the CDR3 is TGTGCCAGCAGTGACGTTGGGGCCGGGGAGCTGTTTTTT. Complete variable domain (other parts from reference TRBV25-1 and TRBJ2-2): EADIYQTPRYLVIGTGKKITLECSQTMGHDKMYWYQQDPGMELHLIHYSYGVNSTEKGDLSSESTVSRIRTEHFPLTLESARPSHTSQYLCASSDVGAGELFFGEGSRLTVL.

V gene TRBV19 combines with J gene TRBJ1-3; the D gene is possibly TRBD1 (5 bases). Germline lookup yields CDR1 LNHDA and CDR2 SQIVND (reference sequence). The V end was cut by 5 bases, the J end by 4 bases, with 15 bases between. This CDR3 has 15 amino acids. CDR3 DNA: TGTGCCAGTAGTCCCTGGGGGACGGGAGGAAACACCATATATTTT. Its protein product is CASSPWGTGGNTIYF.

This chain connects TRBV6-4 to TRBJ1-1, with 10 nucleotides matching TRBD1. V gave up 4 bases and J gave up 4 bases; unmatched junction bases: 6. The CDR3 runs to 15 residues. Germline assignment: CDR1 MRHNA and CDR2 SNTAGT. CDR3 residues: CASSATGQGGTEAFF. DNA for the CDR3: TGTGCCAGCAGTGCCACTGGACAGGGGGGCACTGAAGCTTTCTTT.

This rearrangement joins TRBV7-3 to TRBJ2-1; D is ambiguous. CDR1 and CDR2 from the germline V gene are SGHTA and FQGTGA. This CDR3 comprises 12 residues. Trimming shortened V by 5 bases and J by 9 bases, and 11 bases separated the two germline ends. CDR3 bases: TGTGCCAGCAGCAGTCTGGCTGGTGAGCAGTTCTTC. It yields the protein CASSSLAGEQFF.

This chain joins TRBV13 and TRBJ1-2; 12 positions agree with TRBD1. V shed 1 base and J 5 bases; nucleotides not matched to a gene: 8. This CDR3 spans 17 amino acids. In germline, CDR1 is PRHDT, CDR2 FYEKMQ (reference sequence). CDR3 in amino acids: CASSLEGGGQGAYGYTF. The DNA for the CDR3 is TGTGCCAGCAGCTTAGAAGGCGGGGGACAGGGGGCGTATGGCTACACCTTC.

This chain uses TRBV7-2 with TRBJ1-1, with no clear D. The CDR3 is made up of 14 amino acids. The V gene's germline CDR1 is SGHTA and CDR2 FQGNSA. V lost 3 bases and J 3 bases, leaving 11 bases between the germline ends. This CDR3 reads CASSFGWGDTEAFF. The CDR3 DNA follows: TGTGCCAGCAGCTTTGGGTGGGGAGACACTGAAGCTTTCTTT.

The V call is TRBV24-1, the J call TRBJ2-3, with a tentative D call TRBD2 (6 bases). The germline V and J ends were trimmed by 2 bases and 1 base, with 9 bases remaining between them. CDR1 and CDR2 from the germline V gene are KGHDR and SFDVKD. The CDR3 loop spans 15 amino acids. The CDR3 nucleotides read TGTGCCACCAGTGATTACGGGGAGGGCACAGATACGCAGTATTTT. Translating it yields CATSDYGEGTDTQYF.

V and J are TRBV6-5 and TRBJ2-1, with D perhaps given as TRBD1 or TRBD2 (6 bases each). V was cut by 0 bases and J by 4 bases, with 10 bases left in between. Germline CDR1 reads MNHEY; CDR2 reads SVGAGI. This CDR3 comprises 15 residues. The CDR3 DNA reads TGTGCCAGCAGTTACTCTGGGGGGCCTTACAATGAGCAGTTCTTC. Its translation is CASSYSGGPYNEQFF.

This chain uses TRBV25-1 with TRBJ1-3; D is unclear. The CDR3 is made up of 16 amino acids. Germline lookup yields CDR1 MGHDK and CDR2 SYGVNS. The ends were cut back, 2 bases at V and 0 bases at J, with 11 bases in the middle. The CDR3 DNA is TGTGCCAGCAGTGAAGTGGTGGGGAACTCTGGAAACACCATATATTTT. Translated, it gives CASSEVVGNSGNTIYF.

This clone occurred a few times. V is TRBV19 and J is TRBJ2-1; weak D call: TRBD2 (5 bases). CDR1 is LNHDA, CDR2 SQIVND, per germline (reference sequence). The CDR3 totals 14 residues. Trimming stripped 7 bases from V and 6 bases from J, with 16 bases between. CDR3 protein: CASTPGSLVNEQFF. The CDR3 nucleotides are TGTGCCAGTACCCCGGGAAGTTTAGTCAATGAGCAGTTCTTC.

This clone appeared a few times. V gene TRBV7-2 combines with J gene TRBJ1-1; no firm D call. Germline V gene sequence: CDR1 SGHTA, CDR2 FQGNSA. Trimming removed 2 bases from V and 9 bases from J, with 13 bases in between. This CDR3 is 13 amino acids long. Here the CDR3 reads CASSLRGARQAFF. Here the CDR3 DNA reads TGTGCCAGCAGCTTACGAGGAGCGAGGCAAGCTTTCTTT.

The rearrangement links TRBV5-1 to TRBJ2-2; the match to TRBD1 covers 7 bases. Germline V gene data show CDR1 as SGHRS and CDR2 as YFSETQ. V dropped 0 bases and J dropped 4; count of bases not matched to a gene: 3. There are 15 residues in the CDR3. This CDR3 reads CASSLEGAGTGELFF. CDR3 in DNA: TGCGCCAGCAGCTTGGAGGGGGCGGGCACCGGGGAGCTGTTTTTT. The full variable domain, with the rest looked up from reference TRBV5-1 and TRBJ2-2, is KAGVTQTPRYLIKTRGQQVTLSCSPISGHRSVSWYQQTPGQGLQFLFEYFSETQRNKGNFPGRFSGRQFSNSRSEMNVSTLELGDSALYLCASSLEGAGTGELFFGEGSRLTVL.

This clone was observed once. The chain uses TRBV6-5 and TRBJ2-2; the match to TRBD2 covers 9 bases. Germline-derived CDR1 and CDR2 are MNHEY and SVGAGI. The CDR3 spans 15 residues. V was pared by 6 bases and J by 4 bases, with 6 bases of the junction left unmatched. CDR3 bases: TGTGCCAGCAGCCCCAATAGCGGGGGCACCGGGGAGCTGTTTTTT. This gives the protein CASSPNSGGTGELFF.

This rearrangement joins TRBV10-2 to TRBJ2-7; no clear D gene. CDR3 length: 13 amino acids. Trimming removed 7 bases at V and 0 bases at J, with 10 bases between. Germline CDR1 WSHSY, CDR2 SAAADI. The CDR3 spells CASIDLSSYEQYF. For the CDR3, the DNA is TGCGCCAGCATTGACCTTAGCTCCTACGAGCAGTACTTC.

The rearrangement links TRBV15 to TRBJ1-3, with D unresolved. V was pared by 8 bases and J by 0 bases, with 11 bases between. This CDR3 has 14 residues. Germline-derived CDR1 and CDR2 are LNHNV and YYDKDF (reference sequence). This CDR3 reads CATGRQSSGNTIYF. Here the CDR3 DNA reads TGTGCCACCGGGCGACAATCCTCTGGAAACACCATATATTTT.

V usage is TRBV7-6 and J usage is TRBJ1-2; 11 bases fit TRBD1. The CDR3 runs to 16 residues. The J segment lost 1 base and the V segment lost 3 bases, leaving 4 bases of the junction unmatched. Germline loops: CDR1 SGHVS, CDR2 FNYEAQ. CDR3 bases: TGTGCCAGCAGCTTGGGGACAGGGGGATATAACTATGGCTACACCTTC. It codes for CASSLGTGGYNYGYTF. Combining the CDR3 with reference TRBV7-6 and TRBJ1-2 gives the whole variable domain GAGVSQSPRYKVTKRGQDVALRCDPISGHVSLYWYRQALGQGPEFLTYFNYEAQQDKSGLPNDRFSAERPEGSISTLTIQRTEQRDSAMYRCASSLGTGGYNYGYTFGSGTRLTVV.

This sequence joins TRBV3-1 (or the pseudogene TRBV3-2) and TRBJ1-1, with TRBD1 matching 7 bases. The CDR3 is made up of 13 amino acids. Germline V gene lookup returns CDR1 LGHDT and CDR2 YNNKEL (reference sequence). V shed 5 bases and J 3 bases; nucleotides not matched to a gene: 3. The CDR3 region has the DNA TGTGCCAGCAGCTTTCAGGGGGACACTGAAGCTTTCTTT. It encodes CASSFQGDTEAFF.

The rearrangement links TRBV19 to TRBJ1-3, with D perhaps matching TRBD1 (5 bases). Deletions cut 3 bases from V and 2 bases from J, with 14 bases between. The germline gives CDR1 LNHDA, CDR2 SQIVND (reference sequence). The CDR3 runs to 16 residues. The CDR3 nucleotides are TGTGCCAGTAGTATCGGTATTGTCAGGGCTGGAAACACCATATATTTT. Translating it yields CASSIGIVRAGNTIYF.

This chain connects TRBV5-1 to TRBJ1-1, with TRBD1 as a possible D gene (6 bases). The CDR3 contains 15 residues. V was clipped by 0 bases and J by 0 bases, with 9 bases between them. Germline CDR1 SGHRS, CDR2 YFSETQ. The DNA for the CDR3 is TGCGCCAGCAGCTTGGGGGGACACCTGAACACTGAAGCTTTCTTT. It encodes CASSLGGHLNTEAFF.

This chain links TRBV7-5 with TRBJ1-3; the table's D call, TRBD1, was not checked against the DNA. TRBV7-5 is classified as a pseudogene. The CDR3 runs to 16 residues. CDR3 sequence: CARSLPRTGPGNTIYF. The CDR3 DNA reads TGTGCCAGAAGCTTACCGAGGACAGGCCCTGGAAACACCATATATTTT.